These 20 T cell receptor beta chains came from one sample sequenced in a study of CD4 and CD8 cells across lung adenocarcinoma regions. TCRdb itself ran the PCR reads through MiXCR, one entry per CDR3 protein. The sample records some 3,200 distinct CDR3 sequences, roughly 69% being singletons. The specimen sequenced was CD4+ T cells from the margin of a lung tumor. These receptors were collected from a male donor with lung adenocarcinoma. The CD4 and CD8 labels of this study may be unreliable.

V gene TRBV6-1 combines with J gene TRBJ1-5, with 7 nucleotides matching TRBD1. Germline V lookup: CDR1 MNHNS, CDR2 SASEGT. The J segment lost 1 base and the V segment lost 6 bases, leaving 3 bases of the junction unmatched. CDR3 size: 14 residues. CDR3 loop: CASRSGGSNQPQHF. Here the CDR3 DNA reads TGTGCCAGCAGGTCAGGGGGAAGCAATCAGCCCCAGCATTTT.

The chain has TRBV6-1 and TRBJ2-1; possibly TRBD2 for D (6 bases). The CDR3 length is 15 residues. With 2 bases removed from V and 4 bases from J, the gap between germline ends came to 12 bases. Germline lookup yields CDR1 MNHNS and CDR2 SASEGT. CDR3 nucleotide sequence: TGTGCCAGCAGTGAAAAGACGGGAGCATACAATGAGCAGTTCTTC. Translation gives CASSEKTGAYNEQFF.

CDR3 sequence (DNA): TGTGCCTCGGGACCCGCGAACACCGGGGAGCTGTTTTTT. Encoded protein: CASGPANTGELFF. The chain links TRBV10-3 to TRBJ2-2; perhaps D is TRBD1 or TRBD2 (5 bases each). Trimming shortened V by 11 bases and J by 0 bases, and 10 bases separated the two germline ends. The CDR3 runs to 13 residues. The germline gives CDR1 ENHRY, CDR2 SYGVKD.

The CDR3 sequence: CASLWSTDSYEQYF. For the CDR3, the DNA is TGTGCCAGCTTGTGGTCGACAGACTCCTACGAGCAGTACTTC. This chain joins TRBV6-1 and TRBJ2-7, with a weak D call TRBD1 (5 bases). CDR3 length: 14 amino acids. Trimming pared 8 bases from V and 0 bases from J, leaving 14 bases between. Per the germline V gene, CDR1 is MNHNS and CDR2 is SASEGT.

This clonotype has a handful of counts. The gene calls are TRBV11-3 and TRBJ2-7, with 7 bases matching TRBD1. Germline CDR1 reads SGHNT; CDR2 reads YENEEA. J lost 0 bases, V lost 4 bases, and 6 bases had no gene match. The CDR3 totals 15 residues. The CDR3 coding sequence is TGTGCCAGCAGCTACCGGACAGGAAGCTCCTACGAGCAGTACTTC. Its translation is CASSYRTGSSYEQYF.

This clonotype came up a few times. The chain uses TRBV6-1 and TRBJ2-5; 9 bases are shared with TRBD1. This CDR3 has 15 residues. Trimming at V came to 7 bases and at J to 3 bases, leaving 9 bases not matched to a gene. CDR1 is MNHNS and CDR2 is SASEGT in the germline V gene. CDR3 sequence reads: CASTRGGTGKETQYF. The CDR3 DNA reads TGTGCCAGCACCCGAGGCGGGACAGGGAAAGAGACCCAGTACTTC.

The CDR3: CASSYSRAESYEQYF. DNA for the CDR3: TGTGCCAGCAGTTACTCGAGGGCAGAGTCCTACGAGCAGTACTTC. The chain combines TRBV6-5 with TRBJ2-7; weak D call: TRBD2 (5 bases). V was trimmed by 0 bases and J by 1 base, leaving 10 bases between them. In germline, CDR1 is MNHEY, CDR2 SVGAGI. This CDR3 comprises 15 residues.

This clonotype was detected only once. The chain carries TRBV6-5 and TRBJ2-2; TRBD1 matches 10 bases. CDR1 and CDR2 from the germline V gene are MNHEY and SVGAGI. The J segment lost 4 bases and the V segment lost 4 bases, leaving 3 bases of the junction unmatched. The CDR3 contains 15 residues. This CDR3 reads CASSSRTGGTGELFF. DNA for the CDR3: TGTGCCAGCAGTTCAAGGACAGGGGGCACCGGGGAGCTGTTTTTT.

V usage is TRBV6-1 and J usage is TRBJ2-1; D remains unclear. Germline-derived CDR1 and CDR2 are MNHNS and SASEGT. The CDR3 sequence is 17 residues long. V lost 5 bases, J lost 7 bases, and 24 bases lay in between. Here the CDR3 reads CASSSGNSNYLGNEQFF. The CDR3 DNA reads TGTGCCAGCAGTAGTGGAAACAGCAATTACCTTGGGAATGAGCAGTTCTTC.

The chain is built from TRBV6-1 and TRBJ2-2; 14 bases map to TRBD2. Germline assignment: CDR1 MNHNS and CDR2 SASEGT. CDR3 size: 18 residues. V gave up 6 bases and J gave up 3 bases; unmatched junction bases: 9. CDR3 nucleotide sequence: TGTGCCAGCAGAGCCGGGACTAGCGGGAGATTTTACACCGGGGAGCTGTTTTTT. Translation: CASRAGTSGRFYTGELFF.

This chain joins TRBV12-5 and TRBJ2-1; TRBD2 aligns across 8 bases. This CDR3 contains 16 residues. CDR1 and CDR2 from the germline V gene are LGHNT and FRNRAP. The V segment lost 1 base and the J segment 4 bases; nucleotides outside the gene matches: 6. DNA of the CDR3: TGTGCTAGTGGTTTGGGCCTTACTAGCGGTTACAATGAGCAGTTCTTC. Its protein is CASGLGLTSGYNEQFF.

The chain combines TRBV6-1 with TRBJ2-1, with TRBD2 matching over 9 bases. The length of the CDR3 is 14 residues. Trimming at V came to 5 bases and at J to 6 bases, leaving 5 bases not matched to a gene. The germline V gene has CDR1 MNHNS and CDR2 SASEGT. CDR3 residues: CASSKGLARNEQFF. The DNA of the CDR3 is TGTGCCAGCAGTAAGGGACTAGCACGCAATGAGCAGTTCTTC.

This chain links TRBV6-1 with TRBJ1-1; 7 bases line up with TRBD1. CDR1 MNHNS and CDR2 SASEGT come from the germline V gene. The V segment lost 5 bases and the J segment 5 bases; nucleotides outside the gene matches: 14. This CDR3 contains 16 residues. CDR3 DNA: TGTGCCAGCAGTCGTGGGGAAGGGGGCGCATATACTGAAGCTTTCTTT. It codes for CASSRGEGGAYTEAFF.

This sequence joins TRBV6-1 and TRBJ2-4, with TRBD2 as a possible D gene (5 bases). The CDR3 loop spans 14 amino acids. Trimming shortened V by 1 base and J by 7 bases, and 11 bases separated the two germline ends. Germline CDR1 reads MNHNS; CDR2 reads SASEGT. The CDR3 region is CASSEVKLGNIQYF. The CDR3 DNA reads TGTGCCAGCAGTGAAGTAAAACTAGGTAACATTCAGTACTTC.

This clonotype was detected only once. The CDR3 nucleotides read TGTGCCAGCAGTTTAAGTTTCGACACCGGGGAGCTGTTTTTT. This encodes CASSLSFDTGELFF. The rearrangement links TRBV27 to TRBJ2-2; no firm D call. Per the germline V gene, CDR1 is MNHEY and CDR2 is SMNVEV (reference sequence). The CDR3 is 14 amino acids. Trimming shortened V by 2 bases and J by 3 bases, and 7 bases separated the two germline ends.

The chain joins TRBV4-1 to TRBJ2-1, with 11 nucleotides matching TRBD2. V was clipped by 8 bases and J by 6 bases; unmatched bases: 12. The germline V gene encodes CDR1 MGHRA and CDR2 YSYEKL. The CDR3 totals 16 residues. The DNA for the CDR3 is TGCGCCAGCGCCCAGTCACTAGCGGGAGTGGGCAATGAGCAGTTCTTC. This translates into CASAQSLAGVGNEQFF.

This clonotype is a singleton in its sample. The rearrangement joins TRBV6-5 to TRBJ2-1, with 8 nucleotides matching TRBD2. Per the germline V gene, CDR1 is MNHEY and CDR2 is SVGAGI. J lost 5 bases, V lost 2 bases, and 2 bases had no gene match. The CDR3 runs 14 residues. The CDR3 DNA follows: TGTGCCAGCAGTTACGGACTAGCCCACAATGAGCAGTTCTTC. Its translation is CASSYGLAHNEQFF.

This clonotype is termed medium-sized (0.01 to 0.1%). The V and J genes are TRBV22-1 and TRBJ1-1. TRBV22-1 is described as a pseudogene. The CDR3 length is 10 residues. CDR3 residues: CPGIGRAHVF. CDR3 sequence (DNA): TGTCCTGGGATCGGAAGAGCACACGTCTTT.

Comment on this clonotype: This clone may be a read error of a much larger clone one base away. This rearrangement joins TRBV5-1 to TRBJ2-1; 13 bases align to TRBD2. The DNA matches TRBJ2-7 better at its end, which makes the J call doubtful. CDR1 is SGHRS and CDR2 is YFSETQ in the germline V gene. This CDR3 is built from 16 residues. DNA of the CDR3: TGCGCCAGCAGCTTGGCCGTGACTAGCGGGAGGCCTGAGCAGTACTTC. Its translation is CASSLAVTSGRPEQYF.

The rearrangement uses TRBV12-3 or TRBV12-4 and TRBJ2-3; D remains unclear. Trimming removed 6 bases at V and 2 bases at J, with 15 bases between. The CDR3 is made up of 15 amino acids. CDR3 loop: CASSRARTFTDTQYF. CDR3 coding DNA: TGTGCCAGCAGCCGGGCTAGGACCTTCACAGATACGCAGTATTTT.